The 24 T cell receptor beta chains reported below all come from one sample, sequenced in a study of radiotherapy plus CTLA-4 blockade in lung cancer. The data were produced by immunoSEQ multiplex PCR, yet TCRdb's version contains in-frame clones alone and is incomplete. The repertoire holds more than 100,000 clones, with about 87% as singletons. The starting material was peripheral blood, obtained from a patient treated with radiotherapy plus ipilimumab. These receptors came from a human donor with non-small cell lung cancer that progressed on radiotherapy plus ipilimumab.

This sequence joins TRBV30 and TRBJ2-5, with D perhaps TRBD2 (5 bases). The V gene's germline CDR1 is GTSNPN and CDR2 SVGIG (reference sequence). V was pared by 3 bases and J by 5 bases, with 7 bases between. This CDR3 spans 11 amino acids. CDR3 region: CAWSGGETQYF. In DNA, the CDR3 is TGTGCCTGGAGCGGAGGCGAGACCCAGTACTTC.

The chain uses TRBV6-1 and TRBJ2-4; 7 bases are a match to TRBD2. The CDR3 loop spans 12 amino acids. Looked up from germline, CDR1 is MNHNS and CDR2 is SASEGT. V was clipped by 1 base and J by 13 bases; unmatched bases: 4. CDR3 amino acids: CASSEGGRGQYF. In nucleotides, the CDR3 is TGTGCCAGCAGTGAAGGGGGGAGGGGACAGTACTTC.

V usage is TRBV2 and J usage is TRBJ2-7; weak D call: TRBD1 (6 bases). Germline V lookup: CDR1 SNHLY, CDR2 FYNNEI. Deletions cut 5 bases from V and 0 bases from J, with 14 bases between. The CDR3 contains 15 residues. The CDR3: CASSTTGSISYEQYF. Here the CDR3 DNA reads TGTGCCAGCAGTACTACAGGGTCCATCTCCTACGAGCAGTACTTC. Full variable domain (rest looked up from reference TRBV2 and TRBJ2-7): EPEVTQTPSHQVTQMGQEVILRCVPISNHLYFYWYRQILGQKVEFLVSFYNNEISEKSEIFDDQFSVERPDGSNFTLKIRSTKLEDSAMYFCASSTTGSISYEQYFGPGTRLTVT.

The CDR3, as DNA: TGTGCCAGCTCACCAGAAGATGAGTATGTCACTGAAGCTTTCTTT. Translation gives CASSPEDEYVTEAFF. The rearrangement joins TRBV18 to TRBJ1-1; D not resolved. V lost 2 bases and J lost 4, with 14 bases in between. This CDR3 spans 15 amino acids. Germline lookup yields CDR1 KGHSH and CDR2 LQKENI.

The chain combines TRBV29-1 with TRBJ2-3; 11 positions match TRBD2. The CDR3 totals 15 residues. Losses at the gene ends were 4 bases for V and 6 bases for J; bases not matched to a gene: 9. Germline CDR1 reads SQVTM; CDR2 reads ANQGSEA. For the CDR3, the DNA is TGCAGCGTTGTTCCTAGCGGGAGGCTGTGGGATACGCAGTATTTT. Translation gives CSVVPSGRLWDTQYF.

CDR3 sequence (DNA): TGTGCCAGCAGGAGCCTTTTAAACATTCAGTACTTC. Amino acid sequence: CASRSLLNIQYF. This chain uses TRBV6-1 with TRBJ2-4; D unresolved. The CDR3 spans 12 residues. V dropped 6 bases and J dropped 6 bases, with 9 bases sitting between them. The germline V gene encodes CDR1 MNHNS and CDR2 SASEGT.

This clone turned up a few times. The chain uses TRBV14 and TRBJ2-5, with D tentatively TRBD2 (5 bases). This CDR3 is built from 15 residues. Germline V gene lookup returns CDR1 SGHDN and CDR2 FVKESK. V was shortened by 0 bases and J by 2 bases, with 10 bases between the two germline ends. The CDR3 region is CASSQDLRGQETQYF. DNA of the CDR3: TGTGCCAGCAGCCAAGATCTTCGGGGACAAGAGACCCAGTACTTC.

The rearrangement joins TRBV4-1 to TRBJ1-2; no clear D gene. Per germline, CDR1 MGHRA and CDR2 YSYEKL. Deletions cut 2 bases from V and 8 bases from J, with 21 bases between. The CDR3 covers 16 residues. Written as DNA, the CDR3 is TGCGCCAGCAGCCAAAACCCGAGTCACGGACCAAGGGGCTACACCTTC. Amino acid sequence: CASSQNPSHGPRGYTF.

The rearrangement links TRBV5-1 to TRBJ2-5; 9 nucleotides align to TRBD2. Trimming cost V 4 bases and J 4 bases; bases outside gene matches: 11. Germline loops: CDR1 SGHRS, CDR2 YFSETQ. The CDR3 extends over 16 amino acids. The chain's CDR3 is CASSLAPAGGIETQYF. In DNA form, the CDR3 reads TGCGCCAGCAGCCTAGCTCCGGCGGGAGGGATAGAGACCCAGTACTTC.

This clone was seen a few times. The same CDR3 also results from other DNA sequences found in this sample. The gene calls are TRBV29-1 and TRBJ1-2, with a possible D match to TRBD1 (6 bases). Germline V CDR1 and CDR2: SQVTM, ANQGSEA. V dropped 8 bases and J dropped 8 bases, with 21 bases sitting between them. This CDR3 has 13 amino acids. CDR3 DNA: TGCAGCTTCCAGACCGGGGGCGCGGGGGGCTACACCTTC. Its translation: CSFQTGGAGGYTF.

This clone came up once. V gene TRBV19 combines with J gene TRBJ1-5; D gene unclear. With 3 bases removed from V and 0 bases from J, the gap between germline ends came to 9 bases. CDR3 length: 15 residues. Germline loops: CDR1 LNHDA, CDR2 SQIVND (reference sequence). The CDR3 nucleotides are TGTGCCAGTAGTATTAAATCGGTTAGCAATCAGCCCCAGCATTTT. This codes for CASSIKSVSNQPQHF.

V and J are TRBV12-5 and TRBJ1-4; D might be TRBD1 (6 bases). Trimming stripped 0 bases from V and 8 bases from J, with 7 bases between. CDR3 length equals 13 residues. Germline CDR1 reads LGHNT; CDR2 reads FRNRAP. This chain's CDR3 is CASGLVGAEKLFF. The DNA of the CDR3 is TGTGCTAGTGGTTTGGTGGGGGCAGAAAAACTGTTTTTT.

The chain employs TRBV4-2 and TRBJ2-2, with D perhaps TRBD2 (6 bases). The CDR3 length is 14 residues. CDR1 and CDR2 from the germline V gene are LGHNA and YNFKEQ. Trimming took off 1 base at V and 6 bases at J, with 9 bases between the two ends. The CDR3 loop is CASSQALAAGELFF. As DNA, the CDR3 is TGTGCCAGCAGCCAAGCACTAGCCGCCGGGGAGCTGTTTTTT.

The CDR3 DNA sequence: TGTGCCAGCAGCCGGAACCAAGGGAGTCCGACCCCCTACGAGCAGTACTTC. The encoded protein is CASSRNQGSPTPYEQYF. The J gene is TRBJ2-7, the V gene TRBV7-9; maybe TRBD2 (5 bases). Germline CDR1 is SEHNR and CDR2 is FQNEAQ (reference sequence). CDR3 length: 17 amino acids. Trimming took 5 bases from V and 2 from J, leaving 22 bases between them.

V gene TRBV7-9 combines with J gene TRBJ2-5; D remains unclear. The CDR3 has 12 residues. V lost 1 base, J lost 4 bases, and 4 bases lay in between. Per germline, CDR1 SEHNR and CDR2 FQNEAQ (reference sequence). The CDR3 DNA reads as TGTGCCAGCAGCTTAGATCGAGAGACCCAGTACTTC. This translates into CASSLDRETQYF.

V and J are TRBV5-4 and TRBJ2-1; possible D gene TRBD2, 6 bases. Germline-derived CDR1 and CDR2 are SGHNT and YYREEE (reference sequence). CDR3 size: 14 residues. V lost 2 bases and J lost 6, with 12 bases in between. CDR3 residues: CASSLKTSSNEQFF. The CDR3 DNA reads TGTGCCAGCAGCTTAAAGACTAGTTCCAATGAGCAGTTCTTC.

This clone appeared a single time. The chain uses TRBV9 and TRBJ2-7; maybe TRBD2 (5 bases). This CDR3 spans 15 amino acids. Germline CDR1 and CDR2: SGDLS and YYNGEE. Trimming took 7 bases from V and 0 from J, leaving 17 bases between them. In DNA form, the CDR3 reads TGTGCCAGCGCCCGGAGGCCATCGAGCTCCTACGAGCAGTACTTC. Amino acid sequence: CASARRPSSSYEQYF.

The chain recombines TRBV14 with TRBJ1-3; D remains ambiguous. The germline V gene has CDR1 SGHDN and CDR2 FVKESK. The germline V and J ends were trimmed by 1 base and 6 bases, with 4 bases remaining between them. The CDR3 is made up of 12 amino acids. CDR3 amino acids: CASSQVPNTIYF. The CDR3 DNA is TGTGCCAGCAGCCAAGTCCCAAACACCATATATTTT. Drawing the rest from reference TRBV14 and TRBJ1-3, the complete variable domain is EAGVTQFPSHSVIEKGQTVTLRCDPISGHDNLYWYRRVMGKEIKFLLHFVKESKQDESGMPNNRFLAERTGGTYSTLKVQPAELEDSGVYFCASSQVPNTIYFGEGSWLTVV.

The DNA of the CDR3 is TGTGCCAGCAGCCTCTGGACTAGCGGGAACCAATACAATGAGCAGTTCTTC. Translating it yields CASSLWTSGNQYNEQFF. The chain uses TRBV14 and TRBJ2-1; 12 bases match TRBD2. V shed 4 bases, J shed 4 bases, and the junction held 8 bases outside the gene matches. The CDR3 has 17 amino acids. Germline V gene data show CDR1 as SGHDN and CDR2 as FVKESK.

The rearrangement links TRBV5-6 to TRBJ2-5; no definite D call. V lost 3 bases to trimming and J lost 3 bases, with 12 bases between them. This CDR3 contains 14 residues. Per the germline V gene, CDR1 is SGHDT and CDR2 is YYEEEE. CDR3 nucleotide sequence: TGTGCCAGCAGCTCTTCATCGGGTAAAGAGACCCAGTACTTC. Its translation is CASSSSSGKETQYF.

J is TRBJ1-2 and V is TRBV2; D is ambiguous. The length of the CDR3 is 14 residues. Between the trimmed V and J ends, which lost 8 bases and 5 bases, there was a span of 18 bases. Germline values: CDR1 SNHLY, CDR2 FYNNEI. CDR3 DNA: TGTGCCAGCGGATTTGAGAGGATTGATTATGGCTACACCTTC. It encodes CASGFERIDYGYTF.

The V gene is TRBV6-5, the J gene TRBJ2-7; TRBD1 matches 10 bases. Germline V gene sequence: CDR1 MNHEY, CDR2 SVGAGI. CDR3 length: 16 residues. Germline trimming cut 2 bases from V and 5 bases from J; bases unmatched to any gene: 9. CDR3: CASSYGGGTGAHEQYF. CDR3 DNA: TGTGCCAGCAGTTACGGCGGGGGGACAGGGGCCCACGAGCAGTACTTC.

V is TRBV25-1 and J is TRBJ1-1, with unresolved D. The germline gives CDR1 MGHDK, CDR2 SYGVNS. The ends were cut back, 6 bases at V and 8 bases at J, with 16 bases in the middle. The CDR3 has 13 amino acids. CDR3 loop: CASSVMGDGEAFF. For the CDR3, the DNA is TGTGCCAGCAGCGTTATGGGCGATGGCGAAGCTTTCTTT.

This chain links TRBV7-6 with TRBJ2-7; perhaps TRBD2 as D (5 bases). This CDR3 is built from 13 residues. CDR1 is SGHVS and CDR2 is FNYEAQ in the germline V gene. Trimming pared 5 bases from V and 1 base from J, leaving 9 bases between. The CDR3 sequence: CASSPRGSYEQYF. The DNA for the CDR3 is TGTGCCAGCAGCCCCCGAGGGTCCTACGAGCAGTACTTC.